The rows below give T cell receptor beta chains drawn from one sample of a study of blood T cell repertoires in COVID-19. Clones were sequenced by immunoSEQ multiplex PCR, and TCRdb holds only the in-frame ones, with some missing. The sample carries 250,000 or so clones, around 90% recorded once. The specimen sequenced was peripheral blood. These receptors came from a woman in her seventies with active or convalescent COVID-19. CDR3s include the opening cysteine and the closing phenylalanine or tryptophan. D genes are given only for firm matches. Clone size, where shown, is once, few, many, or a class for clones that have expanded.

>TRBJ2-7|TRBV12-3/TRBV12-4|-|-
CASTMGGTEQYF
TGTGCCAGCACCATGGGGGGAACCGAGCAGTACTTC
>TRBJ1-5|TRBV24-1|-|-
CATSDGGEGSNQPQHF
TGTGCCACCAGTGATGGGGGGGAGGGGAGCAATCAGCCCCAGCATTTT
>TRBJ2-2|TRBV24-1|-|-
CATSDSGQAGELFF
TGTGCCACCAGTGATTCGGGACAAGCCGGGGAGCTGTTTTTT
>TRBJ2-3|TRBV4-3|-|-
CASSQGASSETDTQYF
TGCGCCAGCAGCCAAGGAGCTAGCTCAGAAACAGATACGCAGTATTTT
>TRBJ2-5|TRBV23-1|TRBD1|-
CASRPTNRGPAVGRETQYF
TGCGCCAGCAGACCAACAAACAGGGGGCCGGCGGTGGGGAGAGAGACCCAGTACTTC
>TRBJ2-1|TRBV15|-|once
CATNSIYLNEQFF
TGTGCCACCAACTCCATTTATCTCAATGAGCAGTTCTTC
>TRBJ2-2|TRBV7-9|-|once
CASSLLSLTGELFF
TGTGCCAGCAGCTTATTGAGTCTAACCGGGGAGCTGTTTTTT
>TRBJ1-2|TRBV5-5|TRBD1|-
CASTSTGGYGYTF
TGTGCCAGCACATCGACAGGGGGTTATGGCTACACCTTC
>TRBJ2-1|TRBV24-1|-|-
CATSERGQTVGNEQFF
TGTGCCACCAGTGAGCGCGGACAGACCGTTGGGAATGAGCAGTTCTTC
>TRBJ2-5|TRBV7-2|TRBD1|-
CASSPTGIETQYF
TGTGCCAGCAGCCCGACAGGGATAGAGACCCAGTACTTC
>TRBJ2-1|TRBV6-2/TRBV6-3|TRBD1|-
CASSYPTQGTHNEQFF
TGTGCCAGCAGTTACCCCACACAGGGGACCCACAATGAGCAGTTCTTC
>TRBJ2-7|TRBV5-8|-|-
CASSLGDYEQYF
TGTGCCAGCAGCTTGGGCGACTACGAGCAGTACTTC
>TRBJ1-1|TRBV5-1|-|-
CASSFEHQNTEAFF
TGCGCCAGCAGTTTTGAGCACCAAAACACTGAAGCTTTCTTT
>TRBJ2-1|TRBV7-9|-|-
CASSPLVYGNEQFF
TGTGCCAGCAGCCCCCTGGTTTACGGCAATGAGCAGTTCTTC
>TRBJ2-5|TRBV6-5|TRBD2|-
CASSYSGIGDQETQYF
TGTGCCAGCAGTTACAGCGGGATCGGGGATCAGGAGACCCAGTACTTC
>TRBJ2-7|TRBV6-2/TRBV6-3|-|-
CASSYGAGRYEQYF
TGTGCCAGCAGTTACGGGGCGGGGCGGTACGAGCAGTACTTC
>TRBJ2-7|TRBV9|TRBD1|-
CASSSAGTGDFWQYF
TGTGCCAGCAGCTCAGCCGGGACAGGGGATTTTTGGCAGTACTTC
>TRBJ1-6|TRBV7-9|-|-
CASSMSAGLTLHF
TGTGCCAGCAGCATGTCGGCGGGGCTGACCCTCCACTTT
>TRBJ2-5|TRBV7-2|-|-
CASSLVPPSEYF
TGTGCCAGCAGCTTAGTCCCCCCTTCGGAGTACTTC
>TRBJ2-7|TRBV11-2|-|-
CASRHGVSYEQYF
TGTGCCAGCAGGCACGGGGTCTCCTACGAGCAGTACTTC
>TRBJ2-5|TRBV7-2|-|-
CASSPLYQETQYF
TGTGCCAGCAGCCCCTTGTACCAAGAGACCCAGTACTTC
>TRBJ1-5|TRBV11-2|-|-
CASSLGGQPQHF
TGTGCCAGCAGCTTAGGAGGGCAGCCCCAGCATTTT
>TRBJ2-5|TRBV6-2/TRBV6-3|-|-
CASSKGRTQYF
TGTGCCAGCAGTAAAGGGAGGACCCAGTACTTC
>TRBJ1-5|TRBV6-5|-|-
CASRNTGTDQPQHF
TGTGCCAGCAGGAACACAGGGACCGATCAGCCCCAGCATTTT
>TRBJ1-1|TRBV5-6|-|-
CASSLAGEDTEAFF
TGTGCCAGCAGCTTGGCGGGGGAAGACACTGAAGCTTTCTTT
>TRBJ2-3|TRBV3-1/TRBV3-2|TRBD2|-
CASSQVGGLAGADTQYF
TGTGCCAGCAGCCAAGTGGGAGGACTAGCGGGGGCAGATACGCAGTATTTT
>TRBJ2-3|TRBV7-2|-|-
CASSLARGALTDTQYF
TGTGCCAGCAGCTTAGCCAGGGGAGCCCTCACAGATACGCAGTATTTT
>TRBJ1-6|TRBV7-2|TRBD1|-
CASSSRTGNSPLHF
TGTGCCAGCAGCTCCCGGACAGGGAATTCACCCCTCCACTTT
>TRBJ1-1|TRBV7-2|-|-
CASSLTGMNTEAFF
TGTGCCAGCAGCTTGACAGGCATGAACACTGAAGCTTTCTTT
>TRBJ2-3|TRBV7-2|-|-
CASSLLGPDTQYF
TGTGCCAGCAGCTTATTGGGGCCAGATACGCAGTATTTT
>TRBJ1-4|TRBV3-1/TRBV3-2|-|-
CASSQRTGSEKLFF
TGTGCCAGCAGCCAGCGCACCGGGAGCGAAAAACTGTTTTTT
>TRBJ1-2|TRBV5-1|TRBD1|-
CASSSPGQSPTNYGYTF
TGCGCCAGCAGCTCTCCGGGACAGAGTCCTACTAACTATGGCTACACCTTC
>TRBJ2-2|TRBV7-2|-|-
CASSFSDKAGELFF
TGTGCCAGCAGCTTCTCGGACAAGGCCGGGGAGCTGTTTTTT
>TRBJ2-7|TRBV24-1|-|-
CATSDPNPGDKGGEQYF
TGTGCCACCAGTGATCCAAACCCGGGAGACAAAGGTGGCGAGCAGTACTTC
>TRBJ1-2|TRBV19|-|-
CATRGNGYTF
TGTGCCACCAGGGGAAATGGCTACACCTTC
>TRBJ1-1|TRBV7-8|TRBD1|-
CASRRDRGHTEAFF
TGTGCCAGCAGACGAGACAGGGGCCACACTGAAGCTTTCTTT
>TRBJ2-2|TRBV6-2/TRBV6-3|-|-
CASRRSAAGELFF
TGTGCCAGCCGCCGATCTGCAGCCGGGGAGCTGTTTTTT
>TRBJ2-2|TRBV3-1/TRBV3-2|TRBD1|-
CASGGQGRAGELFF
TGTGCCAGCGGGGGACAGGGGCGGGCCGGGGAGCTGTTTTTT
>TRBJ1-2|TRBV6-5|-|-
CASSYGEHGYTF
TGTGCCAGCAGTTATGGAGAGCATGGCTACACCTTC
>TRBJ2-5|TRBV6-5|TRBD2|-
CASSYLAGGQETQYF
TGTGCCAGCAGTTACCTCGCGGGGGGGCAAGAGACCCAGTACTTC
>TRBJ1-6|TRBV6-5|-|-
CASSPQGPYNSPLHF
TGTGCCAGCAGCCCACAGGGTCCCTATAATTCACCCCTCCACTTT
>TRBJ1-6|TRBV5-3|TRBD1|once
CARSLVGTGAYPLWDSPLHF
TGTGCCAGAAGCTTGGTCGGGACAGGGGCTTATCCTTTATGGGATTCACCCCTCCACTTT
>TRBJ1-2|TRBV9|TRBD1|-
CASSAAYRGGGYTF
TGTGCCAGCAGCGCAGCCTACAGGGGTGGGGGCTACACCTTC
>TRBJ2-2|TRBV11-2|-|-
CASSLALPTGTGELFF
TGTGCCAGCAGCTTAGCCTTACCCACAGGGACCGGGGAGCTGTTTTTT
>TRBJ1-1|TRBV9|-|-
CASSRPPRGTEAFF
TGTGCCAGCAGTCGGCCGCCACGGGGCACTGAAGCTTTCTTT
>TRBJ1-4|TRBV15|TRBD1|-
CATSADHRGVSEKLFF
TGTGCCACCAGCGCAGACCACAGGGGGGTTTCTGAAAAACTGTTTTTT
>TRBJ1-4|TRBV11-2|-|once
CASSPGGVKGLLNEKLFF
TGTGCCAGCAGCCCCGGGGGGGTTAAGGGATTATTGAATGAAAAACTGTTTTTT
>TRBJ2-1|TRBV6-5|-|-
CASSYGQGGNNEQFF
TGTGCCAGCAGTTACGGACAGGGAGGGAACAATGAGCAGTTCTTC
>TRBJ1-1|TRBV7-3|-|-
CASSLSQGNTEAFF
TGTGCCAGCAGCTTAAGTCAGGGGAACACTGAAGCTTTCTTT
>TRBJ1-6|TRBV27|-|-
CASSLSVRVEVPLHF
TGTGCCAGCAGTTTATCGGTCAGGGTTGAAGTACCCCTCCACTTT
>TRBJ1-1|TRBV29-1|-|-
CSATIGNTEAFF
TGCAGCGCCACCATCGGGAACACTGAAGCTTTCTTT
>TRBJ2-7|TRBV5-1|-|-
CASSSSISGTVEYEQYF
TGCGCCAGCAGCTCCAGTATCTCCGGGACTGTAGAATACGAGCAGTACTTC
>TRBJ1-5|TRBV5-6|-|-
CASSLGHDNQPQHF
TGTGCCAGCAGCTTAGGACACGACAATCAGCCCCAGCATTTT